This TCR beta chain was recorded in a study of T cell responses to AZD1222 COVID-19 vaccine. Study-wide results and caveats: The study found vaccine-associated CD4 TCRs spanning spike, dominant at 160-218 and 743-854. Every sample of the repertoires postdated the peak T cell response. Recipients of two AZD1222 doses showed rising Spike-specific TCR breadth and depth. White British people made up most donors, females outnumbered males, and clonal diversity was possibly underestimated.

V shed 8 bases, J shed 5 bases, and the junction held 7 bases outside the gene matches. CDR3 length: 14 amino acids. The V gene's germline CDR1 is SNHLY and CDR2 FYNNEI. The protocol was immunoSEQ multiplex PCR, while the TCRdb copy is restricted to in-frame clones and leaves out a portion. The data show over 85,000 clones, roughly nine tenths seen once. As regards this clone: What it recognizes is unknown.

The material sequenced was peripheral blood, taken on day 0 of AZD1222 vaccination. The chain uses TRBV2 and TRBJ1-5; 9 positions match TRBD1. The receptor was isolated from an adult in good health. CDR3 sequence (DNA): TGTGCCAGCGCGAGGACAGGGGAAGATCAGCCCCAGCATTTT. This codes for CASARTGEDQPQHF.